Included here is one T cell receptor (beta chain) sequence, with context. These data originate in a study of control samples from healthy donors and cancer patients. Measured with immunoSEQ multiplex PCR; TCRdb has only the in-frame clones, and not every one. Among some 150,000 clones listed, roughly 94% were seen once. CDR1 and CDR2 (germline): LNHDA, SQIVND (reference sequence). This CDR3 is 15 amino acids long. The junction had 9 bases not matched to a gene; V was cut back by 4 bases and J by 8 bases. The chain carries TRBV19 and TRBJ1-4, with 8 bases fitting TRBD1. Sequencing was done on a sample of blood. The receptor comes from a man aged 35-49 years in good health. The CDR3 loop reads CASSTDGTGREKLFF. The CDR3 bases are TGTGCCAGTAGTACTGACGGGACAGGAAGGGAAAAACTGTTTTTT.